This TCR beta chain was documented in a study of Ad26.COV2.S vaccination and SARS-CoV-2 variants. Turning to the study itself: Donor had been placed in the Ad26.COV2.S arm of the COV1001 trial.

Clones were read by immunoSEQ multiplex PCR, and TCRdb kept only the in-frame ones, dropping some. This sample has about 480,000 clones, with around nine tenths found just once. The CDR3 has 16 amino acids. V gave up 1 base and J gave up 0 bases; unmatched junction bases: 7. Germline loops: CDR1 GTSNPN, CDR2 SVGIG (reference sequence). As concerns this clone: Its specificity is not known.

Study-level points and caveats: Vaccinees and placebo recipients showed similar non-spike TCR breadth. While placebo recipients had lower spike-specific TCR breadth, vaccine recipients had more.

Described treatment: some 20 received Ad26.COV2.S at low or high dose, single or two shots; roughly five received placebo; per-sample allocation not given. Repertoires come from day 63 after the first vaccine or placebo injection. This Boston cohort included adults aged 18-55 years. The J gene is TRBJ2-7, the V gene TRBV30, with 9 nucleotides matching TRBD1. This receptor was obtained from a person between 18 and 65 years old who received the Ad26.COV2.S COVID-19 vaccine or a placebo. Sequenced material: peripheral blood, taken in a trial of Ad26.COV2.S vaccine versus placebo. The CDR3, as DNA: TGTGCCTGGAGTGCTAAGGGACAGGGCGTCTCCTACGAGCAGTACTTC. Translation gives CAWSAKGQGVSYEQYF.